Listed below are T cell receptor beta chains from one sample, sequenced in a study of T-cell memory formation after mild COVID-19. TCRdb re-analysed the 5' RACE reads in MiXCR, keeping a single row per CDR3 protein. The table has around 180,000 distinct CDR3 sequences, around a sixth seen once. The sample taken for sequencing was PBMCs or a T cell subset sorted from them (not recorded which). The receptors here all came from a man between 18 and 35 years old who had mild COVID-19 (a few samples of this study predate the infection). Cell type and time point are not known. Each CDR3 is given with its conserved first and last residue. The D gene is left open where the match is weak. Expanded clones get a size class; other rows say once, few or many, or leave the size out.

CDR3aa,CDR3nt,abundance,d_gene,v_gene,j_gene
CASSLPRQAYNEQFF,TGTGCCAGCAGCTTACCCCGACAGGCTTACAATGAGCAGTTCTTC,-,-,TRBV7-8,TRBJ2-1
CASSYSTGAVYGYTF,TGTGCCAGCAGTTACTCGACAGGGGCAGTTTATGGCTACACCTTC,-,TRBD1,TRBV6-5,TRBJ1-2
CSALRDGASTDTQYF,TGCAGTGCCCTGCGGGACGGTGCTAGCACAGATACGCAGTATTTT,-,-,TRBV20-1,TRBJ2-3
CASSSGTKVGYTF,TGTGCCAGCAGTTCCGGGACAAAGGTTGGCTACACCTTC,few,-,TRBV25-1,TRBJ1-2
CASSAGGGENGYTF,TGCGCCAGCAGCGCTGGAGGGGGGGAGAATGGCTACACCTTC,few,-,TRBV5-1,TRBJ1-2
CASSQEAGVEAFF,TGCGCCAGCAGCCAAGAAGCAGGGGTAGAAGCTTTCTTT,few,-,TRBV4-3,TRBJ1-1
CASSQDRLGPQETQYF,TGCGCCAGCAGCCAAGATCGGTTGGGCCCCCAAGAGACCCAGTACTTC,-,-,TRBV4-1,TRBJ2-5
CASSFVVNQPQHF,TGTGCCAGCAGTTTTGTGGTCAATCAGCCCCAGCATTTT,-,-,TRBV27,TRBJ1-5
CASSTFPGTRGSETQYF,TGTGCCAGCAGCACCTTTCCCGGGACTAGAGGGTCAGAGACCCAGTACTTC,-,TRBD2,TRBV7-7,TRBJ2-5
CAISEAAGQGGYEQYF,TGTGCCATCAGTGAGGCGGCGGGGCAGGGAGGATACGAGCAGTACTTC,-,-,TRBV10-3,TRBJ2-7
CASSLGGRADTGELFF,TGCGCCAGCAGCTTGGGGGGCCGAGCGGACACCGGGGAGCTGTTTTTT,few,-,TRBV5-1,TRBJ2-2
CATSDQAGREYNEQFF,TGTGCCACCAGTGACCAGGCGGGGCGGGAATACAATGAGCAGTTCTTC,-,-,TRBV24-1,TRBJ2-1
CSAPRSGGFTDTQYF,TGCAGTGCACCCCGTAGCGGGGGTTTCACAGATACGCAGTATTTT,-,TRBD2,TRBV20-1,TRBJ2-3
CASSSGRTDGYTF,TGTGCCAGCAGTTCGGGACGGACGGATGGCTACACCTTC,few,-,TRBV6-5,TRBJ1-2
CASSPDRAGGVNQPQHF,TGTGCCAGCAGCCCCGACCGGGCAGGGGGCGTTAATCAGCCCCAGCATTTT,-,TRBD1,TRBV7-9,TRBJ1-5
CASSFRGAIKLETQYF,TGCGCCAGCAGCTTTCGGGGGGCAATTAAGTTGGAGACCCAGTACTTC,-,-,TRBV5-1,TRBJ2-5
CASSLVGGGAGNEQFF,TGTGCCAGCAGCTTAGTCGGCGGGGGGGCCGGCAATGAGCAGTTCTTC,many,TRBD2,TRBV11-3,TRBJ2-1
CASSQDDRVSPEAFF,TGCGCCAGCAGCCAAGATGACAGGGTGTCGCCTGAAGCTTTCTTT,many,TRBD1,TRBV4-3,TRBJ1-1
CASSLGPGPYEQYF,TGTGCCAGCAGCTTAGGGCCAGGCCCCTACGAGCAGTACTTC,-,-,TRBV7-3,TRBJ2-7
CASSQGTLNYGYTF,TGCGCCAGCAGCCAGGGGACATTGAACTATGGCTACACCTTC,few,-,TRBV4-3,TRBJ1-2
CASSYGSQVEQYF,TGTGCCAGCAGTTACGGCTCCCAGGTGGAGCAGTACTTC,few,-,TRBV6-5,TRBJ2-7
CASSQQGTQADTQYF,TGTGCCAGCAGTCAACAGGGAACTCAAGCAGATACGCAGTATTTT,few,-,TRBV7-2,TRBJ2-3
CASSQDRGGLAGATGTQYF,TGTGCCAGCAGCCAAGATCGAGGAGGACTAGCGGGGGCCACAGGGACGCAGTATTTT,-,TRBD2,TRBV14,TRBJ2-3
CASSSAGDTEAFF,TGTGCCAGCAGCTCCGCAGGGGACACTGAAGCTTTCTTT,-,-,TRBV7-2,TRBJ1-1
CASSYKGQGVYGYTF,TGTGCCAGCAGTTACAAGGGACAGGGAGTCTATGGCTACACCTTC,-,TRBD1,TRBV6-5,TRBJ1-2
CASRSSGTYNEQFF,TGTGCCAGCAGGTCTAGCGGAACCTACAATGAGCAGTTCTTC,-,TRBD2,TRBV7-2,TRBJ2-1
CASSALEQGARTEAFF,TGCGCCAGCAGCGCCCTAGAACAGGGGGCGCGAACTGAAGCTTTCTTT,-,TRBD1,TRBV5-1,TRBJ1-1
CASSEFTSIAGELFF,TGTGCCAGCAGTGAATTTACTAGCATTGCCGGGGAGCTGTTTTTT,few,-,TRBV6-1,TRBJ2-2
CASSPQGRATDTQYF,TGTGCCAGCAGCCCCCAGGGCAGGGCGACAGATACGCAGTATTTT,-,-,TRBV7-3,TRBJ2-3
CASSTGNLNEQYF,TGTGCCAGCAGTACGGGGAATCTCAACGAGCAGTACTTC,-,-,TRBV2,TRBJ2-7
CASSTPFTGTSSSSSYNEQFF,TGTGCCAGCAGCACTCCCTTTACCGGGACTAGTAGCTCCAGCTCCTACAATGAGCAGTTCTTC,-,TRBD2,TRBV7-2,TRBJ2-1
CASSPDRYNEQFF,TGCGCCAGCAGCCCGGACAGGTACAATGAGCAGTTCTTC,few,TRBD1,TRBV5-1,TRBJ2-1
CSVDHGNYGYTF,TGCAGCGTTGATCACGGAAACTATGGCTACACCTTC,-,-,TRBV29-1,TRBJ1-2
CASSLVGVDEQYF,TGCGCCAGCAGCTTGGTAGGGGTCGACGAGCAGTACTTC,few,-,TRBV5-1,TRBJ2-7
CASSVGGSTQYF,TGCGCCAGCAGTGTCGGGGGCAGTACGCAGTATTTT,-,-,TRBV10-1,TRBJ2-3
CASSAGQGDTEAFF,TGCGCCAGCAGCGCGGGACAGGGGGACACTGAAGCTTTCTTT,few,TRBD1,TRBV5-1,TRBJ1-1
CASSPGGVYEQFF,TGTGCCAGCAGCCCGGGGGGGGTATATGAGCAGTTCTTC,-,TRBD2,TRBV6-2/TRBV6-3,TRBJ2-1
CASRGGVSTDTQYF,TGTGCCAGCAGGGGCGGGGTCAGCACAGATACGCAGTATTTT,-,-,TRBV12-3/TRBV12-4,TRBJ2-3
CASSLLGQGHEQYF,TGTGCCAGCAGCCTCCTGGGACAGGGTCACGAGCAGTACTTC,few,TRBD1,TRBV11-3,TRBJ2-7
CASSLAGAVAYEQYF,TGTGCCAGCAGCTTGGCCGGGGCGGTTGCATACGAGCAGTACTTC,-,-,TRBV5-5,TRBJ2-7
CSATGDRRSQETQYF,TGCAGTGCTACGGGGGACAGGCGATCCCAAGAGACCCAGTACTTC,-,TRBD1,TRBV20-1,TRBJ2-5